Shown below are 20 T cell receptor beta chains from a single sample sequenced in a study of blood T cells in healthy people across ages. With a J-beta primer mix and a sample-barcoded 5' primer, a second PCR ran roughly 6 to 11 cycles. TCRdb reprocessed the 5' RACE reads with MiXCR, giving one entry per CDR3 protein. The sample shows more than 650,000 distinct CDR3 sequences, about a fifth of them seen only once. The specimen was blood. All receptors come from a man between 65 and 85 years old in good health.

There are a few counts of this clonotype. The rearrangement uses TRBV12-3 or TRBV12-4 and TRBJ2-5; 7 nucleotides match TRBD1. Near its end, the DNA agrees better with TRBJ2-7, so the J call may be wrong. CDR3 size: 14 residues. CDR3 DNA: TGTGCCAGCAGTTGGGGACAGAACTCCTACGAGCAGTACTTC. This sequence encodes CASSWGQNSYEQYF.

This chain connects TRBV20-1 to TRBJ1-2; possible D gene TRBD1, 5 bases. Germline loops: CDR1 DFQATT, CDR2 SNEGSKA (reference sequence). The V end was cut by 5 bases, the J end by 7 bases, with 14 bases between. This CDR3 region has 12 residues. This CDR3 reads CSAYGGSGGYTF. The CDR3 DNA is TGCAGTGCTTACGGGGGGAGCGGTGGCTACACCTTC.

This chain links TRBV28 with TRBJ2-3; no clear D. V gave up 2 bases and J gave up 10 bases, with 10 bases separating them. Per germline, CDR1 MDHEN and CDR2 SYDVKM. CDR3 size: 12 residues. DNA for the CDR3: TGTGCCAGCAGTTTAAGGGCAAACGCGCAGTATTTT. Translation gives CASSLRANAQYF.

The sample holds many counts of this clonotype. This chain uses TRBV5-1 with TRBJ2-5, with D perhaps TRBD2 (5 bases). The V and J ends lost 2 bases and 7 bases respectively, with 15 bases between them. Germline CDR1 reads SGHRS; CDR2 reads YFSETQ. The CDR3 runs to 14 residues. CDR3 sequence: CASSLLVETGTQYF. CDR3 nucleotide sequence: TGCGCCAGCAGCTTACTAGTGGAGACGGGGACCCAGTACTTC.

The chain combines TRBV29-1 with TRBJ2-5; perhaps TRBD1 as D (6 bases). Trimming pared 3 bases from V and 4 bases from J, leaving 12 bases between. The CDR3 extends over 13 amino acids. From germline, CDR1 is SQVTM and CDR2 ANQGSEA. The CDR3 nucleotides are TGCAGCGTTGAGTCCCTGGGGGCAGAGACCCAGTACTTC. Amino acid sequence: CSVESLGAETQYF.

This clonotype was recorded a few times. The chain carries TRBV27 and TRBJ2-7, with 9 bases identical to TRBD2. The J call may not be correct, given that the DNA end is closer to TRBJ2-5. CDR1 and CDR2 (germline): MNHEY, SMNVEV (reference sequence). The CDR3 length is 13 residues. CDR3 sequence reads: CASRSSGRETQYF. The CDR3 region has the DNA TGTGCCAGCCGGTCAAGCGGGAGGGAGACCCAGTACTTC.

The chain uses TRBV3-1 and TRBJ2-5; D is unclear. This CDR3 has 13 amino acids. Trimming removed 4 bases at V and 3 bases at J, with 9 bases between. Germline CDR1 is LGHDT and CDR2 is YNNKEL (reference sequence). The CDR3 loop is CASSRWIKETQYF. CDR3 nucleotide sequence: TGTGCCAGCAGCCGATGGATCAAAGAGACCCAGTACTTC.

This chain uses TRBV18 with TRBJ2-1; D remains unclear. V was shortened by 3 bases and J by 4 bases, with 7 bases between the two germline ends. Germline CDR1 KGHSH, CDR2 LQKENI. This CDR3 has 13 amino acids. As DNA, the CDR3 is TGTGCCAGCTCACCCCGAGAGTACAATGAGCAGTTCTTC. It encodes CASSPREYNEQFF.

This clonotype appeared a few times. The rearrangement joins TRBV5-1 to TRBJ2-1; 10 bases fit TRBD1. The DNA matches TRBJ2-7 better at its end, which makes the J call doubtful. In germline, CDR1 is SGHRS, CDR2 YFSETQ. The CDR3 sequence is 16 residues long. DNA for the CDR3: TGCGCCAGCAGCTTGGGCCCGGGACAGGGGAGCAACGAGCAGTACTTC. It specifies CASSLGPGQGSNEQYF.

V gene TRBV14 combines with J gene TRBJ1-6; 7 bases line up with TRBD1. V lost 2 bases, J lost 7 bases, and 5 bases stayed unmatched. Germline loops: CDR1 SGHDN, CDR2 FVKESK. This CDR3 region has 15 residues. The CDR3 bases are TGTGCCAGCAGCCAACCCGACAGGGTGAATTCACCCCTCCACTTT. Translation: CASSQPDRVNSPLHF.

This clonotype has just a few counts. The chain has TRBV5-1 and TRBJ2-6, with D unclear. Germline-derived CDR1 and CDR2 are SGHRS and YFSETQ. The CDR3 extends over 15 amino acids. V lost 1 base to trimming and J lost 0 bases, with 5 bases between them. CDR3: CASSLIDSGANVLTF. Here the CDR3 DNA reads TGCGCCAGCAGCTTGATCGACTCTGGGGCCAACGTCCTGACTTTC.

CDR3: CASSLGRWNTEAFF. The CDR3 region has the DNA TGTGCCAGCAGTCTGGGACGGTGGAACACTGAAGCTTTCTTT. The chain employs TRBV27 and TRBJ1-1; the D gene is possibly TRBD1 (5 bases). This CDR3 has 14 residues. Germline CDR1 is MNHEY and CDR2 is SMNVEV (reference sequence). V lost 5 bases, J lost 1 base, and 11 bases lay in between.

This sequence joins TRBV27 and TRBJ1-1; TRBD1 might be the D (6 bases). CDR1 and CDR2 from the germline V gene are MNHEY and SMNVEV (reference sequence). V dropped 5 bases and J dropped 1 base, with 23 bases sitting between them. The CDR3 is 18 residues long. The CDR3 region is CASSSARGRGRGNTEAFF. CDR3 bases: TGTGCCAGCAGTAGCGCCAGGGGCAGGGGCCGTGGGAACACTGAAGCTTTCTTT.

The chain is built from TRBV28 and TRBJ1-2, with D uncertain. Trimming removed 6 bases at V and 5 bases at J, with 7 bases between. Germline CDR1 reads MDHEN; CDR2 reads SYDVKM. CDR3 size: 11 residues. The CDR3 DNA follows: TGTGCCAGCAGGGTGGAATATGGCTACACCTTC. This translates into CASRVEYGYTF.

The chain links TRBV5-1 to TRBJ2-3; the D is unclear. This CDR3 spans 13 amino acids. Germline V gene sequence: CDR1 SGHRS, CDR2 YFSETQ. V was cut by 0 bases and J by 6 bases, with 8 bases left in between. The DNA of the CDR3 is TGCGCCAGCAGCTTGGAACCGCGTGATACGCAGTATTTT. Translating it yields CASSLEPRDTQYF.

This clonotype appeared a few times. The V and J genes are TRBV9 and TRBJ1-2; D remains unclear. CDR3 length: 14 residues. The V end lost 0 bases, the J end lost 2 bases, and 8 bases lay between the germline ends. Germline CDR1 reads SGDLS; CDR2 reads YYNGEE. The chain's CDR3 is CASSVEAENYGYTF. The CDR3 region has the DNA TGTGCCAGCAGCGTAGAGGCGGAAAACTATGGCTACACCTTC.

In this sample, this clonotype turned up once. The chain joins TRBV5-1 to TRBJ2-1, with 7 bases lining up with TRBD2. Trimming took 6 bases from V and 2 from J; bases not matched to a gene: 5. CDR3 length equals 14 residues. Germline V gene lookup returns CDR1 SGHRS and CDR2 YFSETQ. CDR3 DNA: TGCGCCAGCATAGGCGGACTAGCCTACAATGAGCAGTTCTTC. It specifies CASIGGLAYNEQFF.

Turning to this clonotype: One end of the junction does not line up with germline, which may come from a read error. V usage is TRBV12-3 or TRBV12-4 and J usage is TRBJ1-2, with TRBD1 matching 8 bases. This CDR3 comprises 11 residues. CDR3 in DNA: TGTGCCAGCAGTACTCGGACAGGGCCGCACTTC. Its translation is CASSTRTGPHF.

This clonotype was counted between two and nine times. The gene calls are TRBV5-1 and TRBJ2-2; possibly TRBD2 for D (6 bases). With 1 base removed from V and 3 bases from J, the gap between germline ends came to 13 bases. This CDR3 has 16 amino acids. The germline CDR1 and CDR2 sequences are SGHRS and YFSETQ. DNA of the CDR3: TGCGCCAGCAGCTTGCTGCTAGCGCGAGACACCGGGGAGCTGTTTTTT. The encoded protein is CASSLLLARDTGELFF.

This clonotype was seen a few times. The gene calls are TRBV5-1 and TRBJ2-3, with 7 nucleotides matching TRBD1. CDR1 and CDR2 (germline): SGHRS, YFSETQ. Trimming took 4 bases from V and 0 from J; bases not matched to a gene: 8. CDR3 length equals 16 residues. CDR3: CASSQGQIPSTDTQYF. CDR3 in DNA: TGCGCCAGCAGCCAGGGACAGATCCCTAGCACAGATACGCAGTATTTT.